Given below is one T cell receptor beta chain in context. The data are from a study of blood T cell repertoires in COVID-19. In the study's own analysis: From reference gene primer amplification, estimates of nucleated cell counts were derived. The repertoire was sequenced with immunoSEQ multiplex PCR; TCRdb's copy has only in-frame clones and lacks some. D and trimming were read from the DNA, whereas the V and J calls and clone size are those reported in that table. The data contain approximately 250,000 clones, 88% of them singletons. The receptor comes from a woman aged 40 to 55 with acute COVID-19. Input material: PBMCs or T cells enriched from blood (not recorded which).

DNA of the CDR3: TGTGCCAGCAGAAACAGGGGGTCGGGTACTGAAGCTTTCTTT. It specifies CASRNRGSGTEAFF. V and J are TRBV6-5 and TRBJ1-1; TRBD1 aligns across 8 bases. The V and J ends lost 6 bases and 5 bases, in that order; junction bases with no gene match: 8. The CDR3 length is 14 residues. Per germline, CDR1 MNHEY and CDR2 SVGAGI.